This T cell receptor beta chain was captured in a study of blood T cell repertoires in COVID-19. The data were produced by immunoSEQ multiplex PCR, yet TCRdb's version contains in-frame clones alone and is incomplete. This sample yields about 530,000 clones, of which 85% to 90% are seen a single time; 7.5% to 9% belongs to the top ten. Sequences were obtained from peripheral blood. This TCR was sampled from a woman between 50 and 59 years old with COVID-19, enrolled during active disease.

CDR3 bases: TGTGCCAGCAGTTACAACCTAGGACAGGGTAGGATCGAAGCTTTCTTT. It encodes CASSYNLGQGRIEAFF. V is TRBV6-2 or TRBV6-3 and J is TRBJ1-1; TRBD1 matches at 8 bases. The V gene end was trimmed by 2 bases and the J gene end by 8 bases; junction bases not matched to a gene: 13. CDR1 is MNHEY, CDR2 SVGEGT, per germline. The CDR3 is 16 amino acids.